The TCR beta chain under discussion was sequenced for a study of shared clonotypes between healthy human individuals. Study background: A few men and a couple of women, aged 18 to 49, were donors.

The germline CDR1 and CDR2 sequences are SEHNR and FQNEAQ (reference sequence). The CDR3 length is 14 residues. The V end lost 1 base, the J end lost 8 bases, and 11 bases lay between the germline ends. Only Caucasian adults living in Nashville, Tennessee served as donors. Sequenced by immunoSEQ multiplex PCR; TCRdb stores in-frame clones only, minus some. Here the sample spans 170,000 or so clones, roughly 70% being singletons. Whole-study results and caveats: Estimated clonotype richness was generally higher in naive than memory subsets. Deeper or shallower sequencing was expected to change how clonotypes are shared among donors.

A remark on this clone: Its antigen is unidentified.

Sequencing was done on a sample of memory CD4+ T cells sorted from blood. Subset in this sample: CD45RA-negative fraction. The TCR sequence derives from a man in his thirties or forties in good health. This chain uses TRBV7-9 with TRBJ1-4; D remains ambiguous. The CDR3 is CASSLDRVFEKLFF. CDR3 nucleotide sequence: TGTGCCAGCAGCTTAGATAGGGTGTTCGAAAAACTGTTTTTT.